One and the same sample provided the 10 T cell receptor beta chains below, sequenced in a study of beta chain features in type 1 diabetes. Study-wide points: The study found moderately but significantly shorter TCRB CDR3s in all four CD4+ subsets of Type 1 diabetes patients.

Antigens of these TCRs are unknown. The sequenced template was cDNA made from the entire isolated RNA. The data were produced by immunoSEQ multiplex PCR, yet TCRdb's version contains in-frame clones alone and is incomplete. Seen here are around 97,000 clones, approximately 30% observed once, and the top ten hold 0.5% to 0.55%. Sequences were obtained from central memory CD4+ T cells from blood. These receptors all stem from a woman aged 18-29 years with type 1 diabetes.

The chain employs TRBV5-1 and TRBJ2-5, with 9 bases identical to TRBD2. This CDR3 has 14 amino acids. Trimming cost V 4 bases and J 5 bases; bases outside gene matches: 6. Germline loops: CDR1 SGHRS, CDR2 YFSETQ. The chain's CDR3 is CASSPGLAGETQYF. The DNA of the CDR3 is TGCGCCAGCAGCCCGGGACTAGCTGGGGAGACCCAGTACTTC.

The chain combines TRBV2 with TRBJ2-1; tentative D call: TRBD2 (5 bases). Per the germline V gene, CDR1 is SNHLY and CDR2 is FYNNEI. The CDR3 has 12 amino acids. Trimming shortened V by 4 bases and J by 8 bases, and 9 bases separated the two germline ends. CDR3 nucleotides: TGTGCCAGCAGTGCACTAGTCCATGAGCAGTTCTTC. Translation gives CASSALVHEQFF.

This clone was seen repeatedly, ten times or more. The V gene is TRBV14, the J gene TRBJ2-1; TRBD2 aligns across 12 bases. This CDR3 contains 18 residues. V was clipped by 2 bases and J by 4 bases; unmatched bases: 9. Germline V CDR1 and CDR2: SGHDN, FVKESK. The DNA of the CDR3 is TGTGCCAGCAGCCAATATGCTAGCGGGAGGGCCTCTTACAATGAGCAGTTCTTC. Its protein product is CASSQYASGRASYNEQFF.

This chain uses TRBV2 with TRBJ1-1; no clear D. The CDR3 contains 11 residues. Looked up from germline, CDR1 is SNHLY and CDR2 is FYNNEI. V shed 10 bases and J shed 7 bases, with 13 bases lying between them. This CDR3 is CATETPVEAFF. The CDR3 DNA reads as TGTGCCACCGAAACACCCGTTGAAGCTTTCTTT.

This clone occurred a few times. The rearrangement joins TRBV7-9 to TRBJ1-1, with a weak D call TRBD1 (6 bases). The length of the CDR3 is 15 residues. The V gene's germline CDR1 is SEHNR and CDR2 FQNEAQ (reference sequence). V was trimmed by 3 bases and J by 11 bases, leaving 22 bases between them. In nucleotides, the CDR3 is TGTGCCAGCAGCTTCCCGGGACACGCGACACTGAAGGCTTTCTTT. Translated: CASSFPGHATLKAFF.

The V call is TRBV4-3, the J call TRBJ1-2, with unresolved D. CDR3 size: 15 residues. The germline gives CDR1 LGHNA, CDR2 YSLEER. Trimming took 1 base from V and 4 from J, leaving 13 bases between them. The CDR3 region is CASSQVAGFAYGYTF. In nucleotides, the CDR3 is TGCGCCAGCAGCCAAGTTGCGGGGTTTGCCTATGGCTACACCTTC.

This clone was observed a few times. The V call is TRBV30, the J call TRBJ2-1; 7 bases align to TRBD1. Germline V gene sequence: CDR1 GTSNPN, CDR2 SVGIG (reference sequence). V lost 5 bases and J lost 11; bases outside the gene matches: 6. The CDR3 length is 11 residues. CDR3 in DNA: TGTGCCTGGCAGGGGGTAGGACAGCAGTTCTTC. It yields the protein CAWQGVGQQFF.

The chain carries TRBV6-1 and TRBJ2-1; D is possibly TRBD2 (5 bases). V shed 1 base and J shed 12 bases, with 10 bases lying between them. This CDR3 spans 12 amino acids. Germline V lookup: CDR1 MNHNS, CDR2 SASEGT. CDR3 bases: TGTGCCAGCAGTGAAGGGACTCCCGGGCAGTTCTTC. Its protein product is CASSEGTPGQFF.

The table lists this clone with a few counts. The chain uses TRBV5-1 and TRBJ2-5; weak D call: TRBD2 (6 bases). The length of the CDR3 is 13 residues. Germline assignment: CDR1 SGHRS and CDR2 YFSETQ. V lost 4 bases and J 3 bases, leaving 10 bases between the germline ends. The CDR3 region is CASSRDLKETQYF. The CDR3 region has the DNA TGCGCCAGCAGCCGGGACTTGAAAGAGACCCAGTACTTC. Combining the CDR3 with reference TRBV5-1 and TRBJ2-5 gives the whole variable domain KAGVTQTPRYLIKTRGQQVTLSCSPISGHRSVSWYQQTPGQGLQFLFEYFSETQRNKGNFPGRFSGRQFSNSRSEMNVSTLELGDSALYLCASSRDLKETQYFGPGTRLLVL.

This sequence joins TRBV5-5 and TRBJ1-2, with D possibly matching TRBD1 (6 bases). Trimming took 0 bases from V and 8 from J, leaving 14 bases between them. This CDR3 spans 14 amino acids. Germline V gene data show CDR1 as SGHKS and CDR2 as YYEKEE (reference sequence). CDR3 sequence reads: CASSLEGGGSGYTF. The CDR3 nucleotides are TGTGCCAGCAGCTTGGAGGGCGGGGGCAGCGGCTACACCTTC.